This T cell receptor beta chain was sequenced in a study of cytomegalovirus exposure and HLA in healthy donors. The PCR ran on 60 Vbeta and 13 Jbeta primers. Libraries were prepared by immunoSEQ multiplex PCR; TCRdb keeps only in-frame clonotypes and omits some of them. The table lists under 200,000 clones, roughly 80% of them singletons, with about 3.1% in the top ten. Germline V lookup: CDR1 SGHTA, CDR2 FQGNSA. The CDR3 is 15 amino acids. After removal of 7 bases from V and 1 base from J, the junction contained 9 bases not matched to a gene. The sample comprised PBMCs. The chain employs TRBV7-2 and TRBJ1-2; 7 bases fit TRBD1. The receptor was derived from a female donor in good health and CMV-seronegative. Written as DNA, the CDR3 is TGTGCCAGCACCATATTGGGGGACAGTAACTATGGCTACACCTTC. As protein: CASTILGDSNYGYTF.